This T cell receptor (beta chain) comes out of a study of tumor and adjacent non-tumor tissue in lung cancer. No cell sorting was done before RNA was extracted from the tissue. More than 3 cm separated this lung sample from the edge of the tumor. The count of this clonotype is one. A read error may produce the germline difference seen at one junction end. Germline V gives CDR1 MNHEY, CDR2 SVGAGI. CDR3 size: 16 residues. The library came from three nested PCR rounds adapted from ARM-PCR protocols. TCRdb processed the multiplex PCR reads anew with MiXCR; each CDR3 protein has one entry. The data show around 100,000 distinct CDR3 sequences, 55% to 65% seen once.

The sequenced material came from distant non-tumor lung tissue. The genes are TRBV6-5 and TRBJ2-3; 7 nucleotides agree with TRBD2. This receptor was identified in a man aged 25 to 40 with non-small cell lung cancer. The CDR3, as DNA: TGTGCCAGCAATTACCCGTCCGGGAGGAGCACAGATACGCAGTATTTT. It specifies CASNYPSGRSTDTQYF.